This passage covers 25 T cell receptor beta chains from one sample sequenced in a study of shared clonotypes between healthy human individuals. TCRdb's copy holds only in-frame clones and misses some; the assay was immunoSEQ multiplex PCR. The repertoire has around 990,000 clones, 77% of them found once; the top ten carry 0.89%. Sequencing input: memory CD4+ T cells from PBMCs. As to subset: CD45RA-negative fraction. The receptors were sampled from a man aged 18 to 30 in good health. Some clones in this sample may be carry-over from other donors' samples.

The J gene is TRBJ2-1, the V gene TRBV10-3; D perhaps matches TRBD1 (5 bases). The V end lost 0 bases, the J end lost 9 bases, and 9 bases lay between the germline ends. The CDR3 contains 13 residues. Germline assignment: CDR1 ENHRY and CDR2 SYGVKD. The CDR3 sequence is CAISESPDSEQFF. CDR3 sequence (DNA): TGTGCCATCAGTGAGTCCCCAGACAGTGAGCAGTTCTTC.

V and J are TRBV7-2 and TRBJ2-7; 10 nucleotides agree with TRBD2. J lost 5 bases, V lost 5 bases, and 12 bases had no gene match. The CDR3 has 16 amino acids. Germline V gene data show CDR1 as SGHTA and CDR2 as FQGNSA. The CDR3 DNA sequence: TGTGCCAGCAGCCCCGGGGCAGCGGGAGGGATACACGAGCAGTACTTC. Encoded protein: CASSPGAAGGIHEQYF. The full variable domain, its missing parts supplied by reference TRBV7-2 and TRBJ2-7, is GAGVSQSPSNKVTEKGKDVELRCDPISGHTALYWYRQSLGQGLEFLIYFQGNSAPDKSGLPSDRFSAERTGGSVSTLTIQRTQQEDSAVYLCASSPGAAGGIHEQYFGPGTRLTVT.

For this clone: Distinct nucleotide sequences in the sample also encode this CDR3. This sequence joins TRBV6-6 and TRBJ2-7; D remains unclear. Per germline, CDR1 MNHNY and CDR2 SVGAGI (reference sequence). The CDR3 runs 12 residues. Trimming pared 0 bases from V and 2 bases from J, leaving 2 bases between. CDR3 DNA sequence: TGTGCCAGCAGTTACTCCACCTACGAGCAGTACTTC. Protein sequence: CASSYSTYEQYF.

The chain couples TRBV9 to TRBJ2-5; perhaps TRBD1 as D (6 bases). Germline lookup yields CDR1 SGDLS and CDR2 YYNGEE. The CDR3 loop spans 15 amino acids. V gave up 3 bases and J gave up 4 bases, with 16 bases separating them. CDR3 amino acids: CASSANAGGAETQYF. The DNA for the CDR3 is TGTGCCAGCAGCGCTAACGCTGGGGGCGCAGAGACCCAGTACTTC.

The chain recombines TRBV18 with TRBJ1-2; D remains ambiguous. The germline V gene has CDR1 KGHSH and CDR2 LQKENI. V lost 0 bases to trimming and J lost 7 bases, with 12 bases between them. The CDR3 loop spans 14 amino acids. The CDR3 coding sequence is TGTGCCAGCTCACCACCCCTTAGGGCGGGTGGCTACACCTTC. It specifies CASSPPLRAGGYTF. Variable domain in full (rest from reference TRBV18 and TRBJ1-2): NAGVMQNPRHLVRRRGQEARLRCSPMKGHSHVYWYRQLPEEGLKFMVYLQKENIIDESGMPKERFSAEFPKEGPSILRIQQVVRGDSAAYFCASSPPLRAGGYTFGSGTRLTVV.

Turning to this clone: The junction does not match germline at one end; this may be a read error. The chain links TRBV25-1 to TRBJ1-5; TRBD1 might be the D (6 bases). Germline CDR1 and CDR2: MGHDK and SYGVNS. The CDR3 loop spans 14 amino acids. CDR3 in amino acids: CAGSPWGGHQPQHF. Here the CDR3 DNA reads TGTGCCGGCAGTCCATGGGGGGGGCATCAGCCCCAGCATTTT.

V and J are TRBV9 and TRBJ1-5; 9 bases align to TRBD1. Germline assignment: CDR1 SGDLS and CDR2 YYNGEE. CDR3 length equals 14 residues. With V trimmed by 5 bases and J by 2 bases, 2 bases remained unmatched. The CDR3 coding sequence is TGTGCCAGCAGTCGGGACAGGGGCAATCAGCCCCAGCATTTT. It translates to CASSRDRGNQPQHF.

The chain has TRBV28 and TRBJ2-7, with 12 bases lining up with TRBD2. Germline CDR1 and CDR2: MDHEN and SYDVKM. The CDR3 is 14 residues long. The V segment lost 8 bases and the J segment 2 bases; nucleotides outside the gene matches: 4. CDR3: CASHRTSGTYEQYF. CDR3 in DNA: TGTGCCAGCCATAGGACTAGCGGGACCTACGAGCAGTACTTC. Full variable domain (remainder filled in from reference TRBV28 and TRBJ2-7): DVKVTQSSRYLVKRTGEKVFLECVQDMDHENMFWYRQDPGLGLRLIYFSYDVKMKEKGDIPEGYSVSREKKERFSLILESASTNQTSMYLCASHRTSGTYEQYFGPGTRLTVT.

This chain joins TRBV7-9 and TRBJ2-6; 10 bases map to TRBD2. The CDR3 is 15 residues long. From germline, CDR1 is SEHNR and CDR2 FQNEAQ (reference sequence). The CDR3, as DNA: TGTGTCTGGGCTAGCGGGAGCCCTGGGGCCAACGTCCTGACTTTC. Encoded protein: CVWASGSPGANVLTF.

The chain couples TRBV18 to TRBJ2-7, with D unresolved. V was cut by 0 bases and J by 5 bases, with 8 bases left in between. CDR3 length: 13 residues. The germline V gene encodes CDR1 KGHSH and CDR2 LQKENI. In DNA form, the CDR3 reads TGTGCCAGCTCACCACCGGGTGTAGACGAGCAGTACTTC. Translation: CASSPPGVDEQYF.

The rearrangement uses TRBV10-1 and TRBJ1-1; D ambiguous. The V end lost 7 bases, the J end lost 2 bases, and 14 bases lay between the germline ends. The length of the CDR3 is 14 residues. CDR1 and CDR2 (germline): WNHNN, SYGVQD (reference sequence). The CDR3 DNA is TGCGCCAGCACCGAGAGACTAACTAACACTGAAGCTTTCTTT. This encodes CASTERLTNTEAFF.

V gene TRBV7-2 combines with J gene TRBJ2-1; 9 bases are shared with TRBD2. After removal of 4 bases from V and 3 bases from J, the junction contained 10 bases not matched to a gene. This CDR3 spans 17 amino acids. The germline V gene has CDR1 SGHTA and CDR2 FQGNSA. The CDR3 loop reads CASSSRASGTDYNEQFF. For the CDR3, the DNA is TGTGCCAGCAGCTCCCGAGCTAGCGGGACCGACTACAATGAGCAGTTCTTC.

The sample holds a few counts of this clone. The chain joins TRBV28 to TRBJ1-5; TRBD1 might be the D (5 bases). V shed 10 bases and J shed 4 bases, with 17 bases lying between them. Looked up from germline, CDR1 is MDHEN and CDR2 is SYDVKM. This CDR3 is built from 14 residues. CDR3 nucleotides: TGTGCCACCACCCGGCTTGGGGGTAATCAGCCCCAGCATTTT. Translation: CATTRLGGNQPQHF.

With respect to this clone: Other DNA sequences in the sample encode the same CDR3. The V gene is TRBV2, the J gene TRBJ2-5; a possible D gene is TRBD2 (7 bases). Trimming pared 6 bases from V and 4 bases from J, leaving 12 bases between. The germline V gene encodes CDR1 SNHLY and CDR2 FYNNEI. The CDR3 totals 13 residues. Written as DNA, the CDR3 is TGTGCCAGCAGGAGGGGGGGAGGAGAGACCCAGTACTTC. Its translation: CASRRGGGETQYF.

The table lists this clone with many counts. The gene calls are TRBV29-1 and TRBJ2-5, with D possibly being TRBD2 (5 bases). V dropped 7 bases and J dropped 5 bases, with 8 bases sitting between them. CDR3 length equals 10 residues. Germline V gene sequence: CDR1 SQVTM, CDR2 ANQGSEA. This CDR3 is CSAGMETQYF. For the CDR3, the DNA is TGCAGCGCCGGGATGGAGACCCAGTACTTC. Using reference TRBV29-1 and TRBJ2-5 for the parts outside the CDR3, the full variable domain is SAVISQKPSRDICQRGTSLTIQCQVDSQVTMMFWYRQQPGQSLTLIATANQGSEATYESGFVIDKFPISRPNLTFSTLTVSNMSPEDSSIYLCSAGMETQYFGPGTRLLVL.

As regards this clone: At one end, the junction sequence differs from germline, possibly due to a read error. The rearrangement links TRBV5-1 to TRBJ2-1; 8 bases map to TRBD1. Germline CDR1 SGHRS, CDR2 YFSETQ. The CDR3 contains 11 residues. Here the CDR3 DNA reads TGCGCCAGCAGCTTGGCGGACAGGGTCCTCTTC. It translates to CASSLADRVLF.

J is TRBJ2-2 and V is TRBV2; D uncertain. CDR1 is SNHLY, CDR2 FYNNEI, per germline. Trimming took 2 bases from V and 2 from J, leaving 9 bases between them. This CDR3 region has 15 residues. For the CDR3, the DNA is TGTGCCAGCAGTGAAAATCCCTTAAACACCGGGGAGCTGTTTTTT. Its translation: CASSENPLNTGELFF.

This chain connects TRBV10-3 to TRBJ2-7; TRBD2 agrees at 13 bases. V shed 2 bases and J 3 bases; nucleotides not matched to a gene: 1. This CDR3 is 15 amino acids long. The germline V gene encodes CDR1 ENHRY and CDR2 SYGVKD. Here the CDR3 DNA reads TGTGCCATCAGTGAGGGACTAGCGGGAGACTACGAGCAGTACTTC. Its translation is CAISEGLAGDYEQYF.

This chain uses TRBV29-1 with TRBJ2-3; D possibly matches TRBD1 or TRBD2 (5 bases each). CDR1 is SQVTM and CDR2 is ANQGSEA in the germline V gene. V was cut by 2 bases and J by 5 bases, with 8 bases left in between. The CDR3 spans 12 residues. CDR3 sequence reads: CSVEWDGDTQYF. CDR3 DNA: TGCAGCGTTGAATGGGACGGAGATACGCAGTATTTT.

The rearrangement joins TRBV5-5 to TRBJ1-1; maybe TRBD1 (5 bases). From germline, CDR1 is SGHKS and CDR2 YYEKEE (reference sequence). The CDR3 runs 14 residues. The V end was cut by 5 bases, the J end by 1 base, with 12 bases between. The CDR3 region is CASSRDSSNTEAFF. CDR3 sequence (DNA): TGTGCCAGCAGTAGGGACTCGTCGAACACTGAAGCTTTCTTT. The full variable domain, in which reference TRBV5-5 and TRBJ1-1 provide the parts outside the CDR3, is DAGVTQSPTHLIKTRGQQVTLRCSPISGHKSVSWYQQVLGQGPQFIFQYYEKEERGRGNFPDRFSARQFPNYSSELNVNALLLGDSALYLCASSRDSSNTEAFFGQGTRLTVV.

V gene TRBV28 combines with J gene TRBJ1-1, with TRBD1 matching 10 bases. J gave up 8 bases and V 3 bases, and 12 bases lay outside the gene matches. This CDR3 has 16 residues. CDR1 is MDHEN and CDR2 is SYDVKM in the germline V gene. For the CDR3, the DNA is TGTGCCAGCAGTTTGCTTTGGCCGGGACAGGGGACGGAAGCTTTCTTT. Protein sequence: CASSLLWPGQGTEAFF.

This clone was observed a handful of times. CDR3 sequence reads: CASSEGRDEILFF. The CDR3 bases are TGTGCCAGCAGTGAGGGACGGGACGAAATCCTTTTCTTT. The chain is built from TRBV6-5 and TRBJ1-1; weak D call: TRBD1 (5 bases). The CDR3 length is 13 residues. The germline CDR1 and CDR2 sequences are MNHEY and SVGAGI. Trimming left V 5 bases short and J 13 bases short, with 20 bases between.

The CDR3 coding sequence is TGTGCCAGCAGTTTGGACCCTTACGATGGCTACACCTTC. It yields the protein CASSLDPYDGYTF. This rearrangement joins TRBV28 to TRBJ1-2, with D unclear. Germline V lookup: CDR1 MDHEN, CDR2 SYDVKM. The germline V and J ends were trimmed by 3 bases and 6 bases, with 11 bases remaining between them. This CDR3 spans 13 amino acids.

Regarding this clone: Other nucleotide sequences from this sample produce the same CDR3. The rearrangement links TRBV28 to TRBJ2-7, with D perhaps TRBD1 (7 bases). V lost 6 bases and J 0 bases, leaving 12 bases between the germline ends. Germline values: CDR1 MDHEN, CDR2 SYDVKM. The CDR3 is 14 amino acids. In DNA form, the CDR3 reads TGTGCCAGCAGCCCAGGGGGGAGCTCCTACGAGCAGTACTTC. This gives the protein CASSPGGSSYEQYF.

This clone was observed a few times. The chain combines TRBV27 with TRBJ1-4; 7 bases line up with TRBD1. V lost 5 bases and J lost 7; bases outside the gene matches: 13. Germline V gene data show CDR1 as MNHEY and CDR2 as SMNVEV (reference sequence). The CDR3 extends over 16 amino acids. The CDR3, as DNA: TGTGCCAGCAGTCCCCGGGACAGACCTATCAGTGAAAAACTGTTTTTT. It translates to CASSPRDRPISEKLFF. The whole variable domain, remainder taken from reference TRBV27 and TRBJ1-4, is EAQVTQNPRYLITVTGKKLTVTCSQNMNHEYMSWYRQDPGLGLRQIYYSMNVEVTDKGDVPEGYKVSRKEKRNFPLILESPSPNQTSLYFCASSPRDRPISEKLFFGSGTQLSVL.